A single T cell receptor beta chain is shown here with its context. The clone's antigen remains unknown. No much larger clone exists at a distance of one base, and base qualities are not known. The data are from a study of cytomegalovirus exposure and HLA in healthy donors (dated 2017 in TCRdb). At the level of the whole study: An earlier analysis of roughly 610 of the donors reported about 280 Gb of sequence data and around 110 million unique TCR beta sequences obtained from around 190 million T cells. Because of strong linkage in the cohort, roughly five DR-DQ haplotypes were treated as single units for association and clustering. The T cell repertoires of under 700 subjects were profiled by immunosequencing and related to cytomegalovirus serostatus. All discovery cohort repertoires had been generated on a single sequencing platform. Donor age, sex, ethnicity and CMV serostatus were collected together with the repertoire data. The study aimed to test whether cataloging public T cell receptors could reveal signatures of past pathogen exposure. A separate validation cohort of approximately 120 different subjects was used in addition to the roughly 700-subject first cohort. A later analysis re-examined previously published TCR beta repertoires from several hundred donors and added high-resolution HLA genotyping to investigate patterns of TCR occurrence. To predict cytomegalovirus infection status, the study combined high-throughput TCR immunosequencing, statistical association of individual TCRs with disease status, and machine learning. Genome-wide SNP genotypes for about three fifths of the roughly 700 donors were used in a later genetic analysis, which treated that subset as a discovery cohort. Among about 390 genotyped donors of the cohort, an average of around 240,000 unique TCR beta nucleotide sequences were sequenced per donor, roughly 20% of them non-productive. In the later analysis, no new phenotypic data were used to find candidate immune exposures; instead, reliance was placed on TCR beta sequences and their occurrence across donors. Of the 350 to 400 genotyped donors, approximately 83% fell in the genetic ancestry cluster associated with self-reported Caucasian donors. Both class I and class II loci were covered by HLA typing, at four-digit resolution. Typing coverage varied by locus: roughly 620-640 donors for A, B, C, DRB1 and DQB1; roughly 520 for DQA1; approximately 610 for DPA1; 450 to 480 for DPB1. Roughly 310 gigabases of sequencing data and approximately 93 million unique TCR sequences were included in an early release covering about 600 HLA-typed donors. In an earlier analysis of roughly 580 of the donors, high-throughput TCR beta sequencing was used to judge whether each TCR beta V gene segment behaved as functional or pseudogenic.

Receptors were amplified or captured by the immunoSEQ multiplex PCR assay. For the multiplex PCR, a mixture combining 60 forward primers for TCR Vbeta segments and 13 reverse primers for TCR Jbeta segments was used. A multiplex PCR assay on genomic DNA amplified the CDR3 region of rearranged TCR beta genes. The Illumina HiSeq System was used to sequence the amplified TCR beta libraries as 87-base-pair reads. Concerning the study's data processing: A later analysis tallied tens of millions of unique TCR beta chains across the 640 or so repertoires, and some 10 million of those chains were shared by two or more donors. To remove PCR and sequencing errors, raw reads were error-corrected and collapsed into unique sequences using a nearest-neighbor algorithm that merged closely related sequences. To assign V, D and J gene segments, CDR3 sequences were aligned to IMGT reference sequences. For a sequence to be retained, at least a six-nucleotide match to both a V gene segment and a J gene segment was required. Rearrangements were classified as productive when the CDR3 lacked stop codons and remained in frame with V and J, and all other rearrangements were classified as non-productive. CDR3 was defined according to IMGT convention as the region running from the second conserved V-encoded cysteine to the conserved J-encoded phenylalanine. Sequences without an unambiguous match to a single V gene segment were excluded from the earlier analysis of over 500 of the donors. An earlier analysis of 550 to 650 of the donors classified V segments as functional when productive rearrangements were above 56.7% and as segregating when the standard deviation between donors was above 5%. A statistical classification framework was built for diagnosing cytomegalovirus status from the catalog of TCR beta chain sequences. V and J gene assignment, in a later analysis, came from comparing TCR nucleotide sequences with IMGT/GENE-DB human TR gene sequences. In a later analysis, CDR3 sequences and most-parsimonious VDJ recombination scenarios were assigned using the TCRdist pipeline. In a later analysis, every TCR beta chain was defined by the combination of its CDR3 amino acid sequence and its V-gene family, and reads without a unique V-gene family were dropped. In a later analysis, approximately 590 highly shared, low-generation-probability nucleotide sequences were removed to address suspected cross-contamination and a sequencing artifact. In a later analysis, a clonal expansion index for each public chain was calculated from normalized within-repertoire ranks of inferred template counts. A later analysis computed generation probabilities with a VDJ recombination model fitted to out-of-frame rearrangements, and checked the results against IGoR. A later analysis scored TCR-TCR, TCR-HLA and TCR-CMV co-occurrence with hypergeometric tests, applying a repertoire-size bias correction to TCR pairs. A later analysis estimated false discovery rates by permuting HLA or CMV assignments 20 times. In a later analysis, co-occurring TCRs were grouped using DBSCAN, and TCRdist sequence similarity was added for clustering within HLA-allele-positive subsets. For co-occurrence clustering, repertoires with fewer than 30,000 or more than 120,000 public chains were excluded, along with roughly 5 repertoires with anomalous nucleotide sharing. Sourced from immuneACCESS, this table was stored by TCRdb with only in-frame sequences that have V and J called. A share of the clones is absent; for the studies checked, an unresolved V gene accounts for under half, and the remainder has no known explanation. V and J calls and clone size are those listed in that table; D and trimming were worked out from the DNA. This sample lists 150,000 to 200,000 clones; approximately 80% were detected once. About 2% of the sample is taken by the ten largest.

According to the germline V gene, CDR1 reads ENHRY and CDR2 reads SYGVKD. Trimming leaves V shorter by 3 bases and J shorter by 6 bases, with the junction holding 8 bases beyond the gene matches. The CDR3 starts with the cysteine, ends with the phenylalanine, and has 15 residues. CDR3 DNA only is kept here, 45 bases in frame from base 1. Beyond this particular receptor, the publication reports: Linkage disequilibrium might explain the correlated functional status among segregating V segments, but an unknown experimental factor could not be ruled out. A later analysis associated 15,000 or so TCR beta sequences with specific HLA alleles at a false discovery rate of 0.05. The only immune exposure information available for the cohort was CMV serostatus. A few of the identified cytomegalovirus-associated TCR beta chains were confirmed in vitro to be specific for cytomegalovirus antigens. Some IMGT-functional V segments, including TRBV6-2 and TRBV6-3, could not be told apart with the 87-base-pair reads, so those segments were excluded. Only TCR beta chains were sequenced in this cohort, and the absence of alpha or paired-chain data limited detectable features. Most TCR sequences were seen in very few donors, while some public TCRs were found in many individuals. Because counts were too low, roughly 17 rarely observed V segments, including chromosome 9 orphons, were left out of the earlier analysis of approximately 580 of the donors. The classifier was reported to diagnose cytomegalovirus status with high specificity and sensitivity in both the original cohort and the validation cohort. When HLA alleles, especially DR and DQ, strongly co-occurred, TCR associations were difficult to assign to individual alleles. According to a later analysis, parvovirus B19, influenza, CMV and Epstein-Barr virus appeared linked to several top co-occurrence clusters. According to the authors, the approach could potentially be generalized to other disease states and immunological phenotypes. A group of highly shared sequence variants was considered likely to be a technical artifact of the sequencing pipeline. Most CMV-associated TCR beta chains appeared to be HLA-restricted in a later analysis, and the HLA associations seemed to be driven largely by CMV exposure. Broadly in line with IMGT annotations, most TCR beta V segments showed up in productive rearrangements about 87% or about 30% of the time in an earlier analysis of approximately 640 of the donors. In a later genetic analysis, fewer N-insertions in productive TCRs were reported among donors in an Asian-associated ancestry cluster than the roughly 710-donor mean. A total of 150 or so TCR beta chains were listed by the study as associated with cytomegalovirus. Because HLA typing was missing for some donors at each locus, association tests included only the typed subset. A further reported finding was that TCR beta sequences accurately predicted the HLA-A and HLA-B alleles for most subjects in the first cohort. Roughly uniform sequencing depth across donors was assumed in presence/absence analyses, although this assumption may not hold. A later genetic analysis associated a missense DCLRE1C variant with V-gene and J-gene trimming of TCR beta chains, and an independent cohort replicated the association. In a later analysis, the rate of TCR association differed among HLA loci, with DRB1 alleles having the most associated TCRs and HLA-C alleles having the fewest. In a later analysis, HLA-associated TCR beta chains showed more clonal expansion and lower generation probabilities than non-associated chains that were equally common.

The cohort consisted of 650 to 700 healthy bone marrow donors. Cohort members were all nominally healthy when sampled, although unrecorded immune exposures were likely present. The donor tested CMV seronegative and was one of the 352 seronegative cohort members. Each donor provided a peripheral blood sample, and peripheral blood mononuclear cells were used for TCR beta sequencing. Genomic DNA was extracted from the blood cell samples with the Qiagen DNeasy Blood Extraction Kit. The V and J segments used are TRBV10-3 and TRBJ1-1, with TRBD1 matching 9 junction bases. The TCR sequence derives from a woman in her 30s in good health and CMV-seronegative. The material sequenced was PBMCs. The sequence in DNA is TGTGCCATCAGTGAACAGGGACAGGGTGGATCTGAAGCTTTCTTT. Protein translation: CAISEQGQGGSEAFF.